This T cell receptor (beta chain) was retrieved from a study of T cell responses to AZD1222 COVID-19 vaccine. Study in general: Timing groups of about 4 and about 12 weeks for second doses were pooled.

TCRdb's table, derived via immunoSEQ multiplex PCR, lists solely in-frame clones and lacks some. Of 95,000 to 110,000 clones detected, approximately 93% appear once; the ten largest clones hold about 5%. This CDR3 is 16 amino acids long. Germline V gives CDR1 MNHEY, CDR2 SVGEGT. V lost 0 bases to trimming and J lost 9 bases, with 18 bases between them. The chain is built from TRBV6-2 or TRBV6-3 and TRBJ2-1; D is uncertain. The source material was peripheral blood, sampled on day 0 of AZD1222 vaccination. The sequence was collected from an adult in good health. CDR3 residues: CASSYSFPTLHSEQFF. The CDR3 nucleotides read TGTGCCAGCAGTTACTCGTTCCCCACCTTACATAGTGAGCAGTTCTTC.